This T cell receptor beta chain was sequenced during a study of cytomegalovirus exposure and HLA in healthy donors. The primer mix had 60 Vbeta and 13 Jbeta primers. Profiled with immunoSEQ multiplex PCR; TCRdb holds only in-frame clones, not every one. This table has 85,000 to 130,000 clones, 84% appearing once. CDR1 SGHTA and CDR2 FQGNSA come from the germline V gene. The V and J ends lost 3 bases and 0 bases, in that order; junction bases with no gene match: 5. This CDR3 is built from 17 residues. This clone was seen just once. Material: PBMCs. The sequence came from a young woman in good health and CMV-seronegative. J is TRBJ1-4 and V is TRBV7-2; 9 positions agree with TRBD1. The CDR3 DNA reads as TGTGCCAGCAGCTTGGACAGGGGCCCAGCAACTAATGAAAAACTGTTTTTT. Translation: CASSLDRGPATNEKLFF.